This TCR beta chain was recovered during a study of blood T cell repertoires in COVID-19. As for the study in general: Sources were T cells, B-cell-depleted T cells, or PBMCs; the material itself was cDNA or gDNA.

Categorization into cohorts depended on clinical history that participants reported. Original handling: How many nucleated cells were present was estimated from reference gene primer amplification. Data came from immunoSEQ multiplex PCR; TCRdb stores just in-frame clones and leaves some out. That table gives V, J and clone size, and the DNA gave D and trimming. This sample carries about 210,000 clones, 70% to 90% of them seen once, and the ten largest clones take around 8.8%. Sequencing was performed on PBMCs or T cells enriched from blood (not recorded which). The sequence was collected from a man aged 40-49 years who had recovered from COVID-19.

The CDR3 DNA sequence: TGTGCCACCAGCACCAACAGTAACACTGAAGCTTTCTTT. This gives the protein CATSTNSNTEAFF. The chain is built from TRBV15 and TRBJ1-1; D gene unclear. The CDR3 runs 13 residues. The V end lost 4 bases, the J end lost 2 bases, and 8 bases lay between the germline ends. CDR1 is LNHNV and CDR2 is YYDKDF in the germline V gene (reference sequence).